This TCR beta chain was captured in a study of T cell responses to AZD1222 COVID-19 vaccine. Study summary: Pooling of second doses given at about 4 or about 12 weeks was done.

With respect to this clone: Its antigen is undetermined.

Study-level results: Seropositive at baseline were only a handful of AZD1222 recipients. The sample set comprised mostly white British donors with more females, and clonal diversity was possibly underestimated.

The germline V gene encodes CDR1 LGHDT and CDR2 YNNKEL (reference sequence). Trimming pared 3 bases from V and 1 base from J, leaving 6 bases between. There are 13 residues in the CDR3. Method: immunoSEQ multiplex PCR; TCRdb's copy keeps in-frame clones and lacks some. In the table there are 73,000 or so clones, 70% to 90% of which are singletons. Material: peripheral blood, obtained on day 0 of AZD1222 vaccination. V gene TRBV3-1 (or the pseudogene TRBV3-2) combines with J gene TRBJ1-1, with D uncertain. The receptor was derived from an adult in good health. CDR3 nucleotide sequence: TGTGCCAGCAGCCAGAAAGGGAACACTGAAGCTTTCTTT. Translation: CASSQKGNTEAFF.